This T cell receptor beta chain stems from a study of early T cells in non-severe SARS-CoV-2 infection listed by TCRdb under 2021. Study-level background: Because TCR sequencing relied on bulk RNA taken from unsorted whole blood, pairing of alpha and beta chains was not possible.

The full study reports these points: VDJdb matching was skewed toward anti-spike CD8 responses and likely underestimated virus-specific expansions by missing private and CD4 specificities.

Based on the germline V gene (reference sequence), the CDR1 and CDR2 sequences are SGHAT and FQDESV. The CDR3 contains 15 residues, cysteine and phenylalanine counted. Of all the DNA, just the CDR3 is kept, 45 bases in frame from base 1. V loses 1 base, J loses 2 bases, and the germline ends lie 12 bases apart. This clonotype was detected only a few times. It lacks a known antigen. Base qualities are missing; no much larger clone stands one base away. A case-control design nested within a healthcare worker cohort in London, UK, was used, with weekly nasopharyngeal swab PCR tests and blood sampling performed. Healthcare workers were recruited between 23 and 31 March 2020, during the week of the UK lockdown, and were followed weekly for up to about 15 weeks. Library method: 5' RACE. Sequencing used a NextSeq 500. To correct for sequencing error and PCR bias, the TCR library protocol tagged individual cDNA molecules with unique molecular identifiers. Sequencing covered both TCR alpha and beta chains, and within each sample the abundances of alpha and beta sequences were tightly co-correlated. For the original study's pipeline: Decombinator V4 was used to annotate TCR sequences for V gene, J gene and CDR3. Expanded TCRs were defined as changing significantly between any two time points under a Poisson model with p below 0.0001. TCR abundances were normalised to the total number of TCRs sequenced per sample and expressed as counts per million. MAIT TCRs were defined by TRAV1-2 paired with TRAJ12, TRAJ20 or TRAJ33, and iNKT TCRs by TRAV10 paired with TRAJ18. A search of VDJdb, accessed on 1 November 2021, was run for TCRs annotated to CMV, EBV and SARS-CoV-2, with TCRs annotated for multiple antigens excluded. The raw public data were reprocessed by TCRdb itself: fastp quality trimming at Q25, MiXCR clonotype calling, in-frame beta chains only. Each record represents a unique CDR3 protein, reported with the most common genes and DNA among its rows. The V and J calls shown here were made by TCRdb, not taken from the authors' results. The table for this sample lists tens of thousands of distinct CDR3 sequences; roughly 10% of them were counted only once. The top ten clones comprise around 4.3% of the sample.

This TCR was recovered from an adult who was a healthcare worker with PCR-confirmed SARS-CoV-2 infection or an uninfected control (not recorded which). Sequenced: whole blood. The V gene is TRBV11-1 and the J gene is TRBJ2-7, and perhaps TRBD1 as D gene, on 6 matching bases. The CDR3 region reads CASSLVGTPTYEQYF. The nucleotide sequence is TGTGCCAGCAGCTTAGTAGGGACACCAACCTACGAGCAGTACTTC.